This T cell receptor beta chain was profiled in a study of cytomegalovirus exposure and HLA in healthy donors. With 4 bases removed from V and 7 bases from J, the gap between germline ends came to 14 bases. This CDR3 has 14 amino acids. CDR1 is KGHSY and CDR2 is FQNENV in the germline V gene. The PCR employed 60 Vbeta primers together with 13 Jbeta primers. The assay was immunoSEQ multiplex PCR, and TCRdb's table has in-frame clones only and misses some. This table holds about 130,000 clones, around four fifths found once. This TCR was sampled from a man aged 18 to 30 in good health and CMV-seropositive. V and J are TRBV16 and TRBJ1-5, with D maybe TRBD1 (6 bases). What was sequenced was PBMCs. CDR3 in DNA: TGTGCCAGCAGCCCCCCAGGGGTGGGACAGCCCCAGCATTTT. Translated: CASSPPGVGQPQHF.